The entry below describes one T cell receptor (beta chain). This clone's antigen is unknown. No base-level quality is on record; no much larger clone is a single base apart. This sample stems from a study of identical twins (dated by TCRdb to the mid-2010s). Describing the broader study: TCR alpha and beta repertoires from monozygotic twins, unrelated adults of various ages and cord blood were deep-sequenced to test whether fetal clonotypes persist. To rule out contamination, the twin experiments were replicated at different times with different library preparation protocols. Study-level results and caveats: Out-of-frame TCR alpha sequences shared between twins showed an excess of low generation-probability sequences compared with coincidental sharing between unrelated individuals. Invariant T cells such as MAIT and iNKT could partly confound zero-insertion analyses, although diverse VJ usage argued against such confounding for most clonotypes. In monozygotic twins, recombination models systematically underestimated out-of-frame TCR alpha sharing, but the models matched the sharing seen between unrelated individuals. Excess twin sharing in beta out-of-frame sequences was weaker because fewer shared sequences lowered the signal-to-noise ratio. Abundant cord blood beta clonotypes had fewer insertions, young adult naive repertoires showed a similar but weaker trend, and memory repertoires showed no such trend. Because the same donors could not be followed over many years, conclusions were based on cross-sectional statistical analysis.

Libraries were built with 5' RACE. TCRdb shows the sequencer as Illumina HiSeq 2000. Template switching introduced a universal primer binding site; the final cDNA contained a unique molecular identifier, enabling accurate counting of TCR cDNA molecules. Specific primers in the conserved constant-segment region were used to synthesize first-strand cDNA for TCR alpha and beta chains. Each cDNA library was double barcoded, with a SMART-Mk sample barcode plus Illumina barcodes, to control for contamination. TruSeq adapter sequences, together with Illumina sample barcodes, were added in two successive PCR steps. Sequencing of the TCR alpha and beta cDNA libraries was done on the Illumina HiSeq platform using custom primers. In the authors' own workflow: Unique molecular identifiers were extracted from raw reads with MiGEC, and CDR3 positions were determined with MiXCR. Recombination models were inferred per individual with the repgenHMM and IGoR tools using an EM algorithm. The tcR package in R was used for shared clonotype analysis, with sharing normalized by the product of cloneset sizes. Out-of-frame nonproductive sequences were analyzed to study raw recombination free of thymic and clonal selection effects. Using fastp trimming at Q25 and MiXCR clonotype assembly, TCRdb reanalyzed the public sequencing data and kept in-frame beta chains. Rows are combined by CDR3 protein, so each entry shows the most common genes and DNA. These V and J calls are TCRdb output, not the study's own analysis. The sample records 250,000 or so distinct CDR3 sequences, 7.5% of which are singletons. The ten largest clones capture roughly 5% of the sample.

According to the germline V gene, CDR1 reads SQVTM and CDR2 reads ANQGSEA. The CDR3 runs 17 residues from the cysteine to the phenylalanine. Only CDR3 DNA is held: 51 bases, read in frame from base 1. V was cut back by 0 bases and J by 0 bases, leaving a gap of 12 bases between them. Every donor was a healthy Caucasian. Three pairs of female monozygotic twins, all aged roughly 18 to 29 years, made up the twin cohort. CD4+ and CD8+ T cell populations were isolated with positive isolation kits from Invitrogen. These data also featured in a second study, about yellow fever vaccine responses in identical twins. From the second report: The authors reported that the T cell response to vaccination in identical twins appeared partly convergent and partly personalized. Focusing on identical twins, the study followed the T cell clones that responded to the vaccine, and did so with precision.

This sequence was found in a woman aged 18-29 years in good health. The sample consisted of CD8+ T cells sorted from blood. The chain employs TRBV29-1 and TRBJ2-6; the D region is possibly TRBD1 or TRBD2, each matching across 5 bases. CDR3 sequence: CSVEDRDVSSGANVLTF. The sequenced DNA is TGCAGCGTTGAAGATCGGGACGTGAGCTCTGGGGCCAACGTCCTGACTTTC.